This section outlines one T cell receptor (beta chain) sequence together with its context. The source of the sample is a study of identical twins. TCRdb ran MiXCR on the 5' RACE reads and lists one entry per CDR3 protein. The repertoire consists of hundreds of thousands of distinct CDR3 sequences, with 10% to 15% occurring once and the leading ten covering 1.5% to 2%. Trimming stripped 3 bases from V and 7 bases from J, with 6 bases between. CDR1 is MGHDK, CDR2 SYGVNS, per germline. This CDR3 region has 12 residues. These data were likewise used in another study, on yellow fever vaccine responses in identical twins.

The sequence came from a woman under 30 in good health. The sample taken for sequencing was PBMCs. The chain combines TRBV25-1 with TRBJ1-4; D is undetermined. CDR3 region: CASSESGEKLFF. The CDR3 coding sequence is TGTGCCAGCAGTGAGTCGGGTGAAAAACTGTTTTTT.